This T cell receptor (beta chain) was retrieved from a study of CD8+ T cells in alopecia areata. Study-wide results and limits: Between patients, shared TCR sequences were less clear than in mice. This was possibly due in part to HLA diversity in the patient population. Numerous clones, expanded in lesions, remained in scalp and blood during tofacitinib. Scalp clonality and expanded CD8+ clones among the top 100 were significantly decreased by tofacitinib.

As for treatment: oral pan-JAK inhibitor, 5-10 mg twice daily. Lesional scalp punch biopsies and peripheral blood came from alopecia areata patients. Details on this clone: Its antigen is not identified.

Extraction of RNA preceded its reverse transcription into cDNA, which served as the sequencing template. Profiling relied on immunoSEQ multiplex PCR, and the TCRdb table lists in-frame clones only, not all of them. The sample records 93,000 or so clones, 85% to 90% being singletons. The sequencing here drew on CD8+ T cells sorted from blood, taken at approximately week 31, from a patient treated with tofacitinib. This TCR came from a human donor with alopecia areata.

The CDR3 DNA reads TGCGCCAGCAGCCCATTTAGCCCCGACACCAATGAGCAGTTCTTC. Its translation: CASSPFSPDTNEQFF. The chain links TRBV5-1 to TRBJ2-1; D not certain. Trimming took off 4 bases at V and 6 bases at J, with 17 bases between the two ends. This CDR3 region has 15 residues. Germline-derived CDR1 and CDR2 are SGHRS and YFSETQ.